Listed below are T cell receptor beta chains from one sample, sequenced in a study of graft-versus-host responses after intestinal transplantation. Assay used: immunoSEQ multiplex PCR; TCRdb lists only in-frame clones, some missing. Of fewer than 15,000 clones in the sample, approximately 70% were seen once. The source material was ileum tissue, sampled 717 days after intestinal transplantation. Receptors were obtained from a human patient who received an intestinal transplant, so some T cells may come from the graft donor. Each CDR3 is given with its conserved first and last residue. D genes are given only for firm matches. Not all rows give a size; the values are once, few, many and, for expanded clones, a class.

J,D,size,V,DNA,CDR3
TRBJ1-2,-,-,TRBV5-1,TGCGCCAGCAGCCCCGGGCTACGGTTGGACTATGGCTACACCTTC,CASSPGLRLDYGYTF
TRBJ2-3,-,-,TRBV2,TGTGCCAGCAGGAAAGGCCTGTCGAACACAGATACGCAGTATTTT,CASRKGLSNTDTQYF
TRBJ1-2,TRBD1,-,TRBV6-1,TGTGCCAGTTACAGGGGGACTGAAGGCTATGGCTACACCTTC,CASYRGTEGYGYTF
TRBJ2-7,TRBD2,-,TRBV19,TGTGCCAGTGGGACTAGCTTTTACGAGCAGTACTTC,CASGTSFYEQYF
TRBJ1-1,-,large,TRBV27,TGTGCCAGCAGTTTACGAGGCCCCGTGGGGAGTGAAGCTTTCTTT,CASSLRGPVGSEAFF
TRBJ2-7,-,-,TRBV6-6,TGTGCCAGCAGTTACTCACCAGGGGCTTACGAGCAGTACTTC,CASSYSPGAYEQYF
TRBJ1-1,-,-,TRBV11-2,TGTGCCAGCAGCTTACTAATAATCAACACTGAAGCTTTCTTT,CASSLLIINTEAFF
TRBJ1-3,-,few,TRBV7-2,TGTGCCAGCAGCTTAGTGCGTCCGTCTGGAAACACCATATATTTT,CASSLVRPSGNTIYF
TRBJ1-1,-,-,TRBV4-1,TGCGCCAGCAGCCAAGATGTGGCCAGGGTGAACACTGAAGCTTTCTTT,CASSQDVARVNTEAFF
TRBJ2-3,-,-,TRBV27,TGTGCCAGCAGTCTTTACCCAGTCCCAGATACGCAGTATTTT,CASSLYPVPDTQYF
TRBJ1-6,TRBD1,-,TRBV7-2,TGTGCCAGCAGCTTAGGTCAGGGGGCCCGGAATTCACCCCTCCACTTT,CASSLGQGARNSPLHF
TRBJ2-3,TRBD2,-,TRBV7-9,TGTGCCAGCAGCTTAGGAGGGCGGGGGGCCCCCGCAGATACGCAGTATTTT,CASSLGGRGAPADTQYF
TRBJ1-1,-,-,TRBV6-6,TGTGCCAGCAGCCGGGGGGGGTCTATTGAAGCTTTCTTT,CASSRGGSIEAFF
TRBJ2-7,-,-,TRBV30,TGTGCCTGGAGTGGACCGGGATTGGGAACCTACGAGCAGTACTTC,CAWSGPGLGTYEQYF
TRBJ2-3,-,-,TRBV20-1,TGCAGTGCATCCCGGCGAGATACGCAGTATTTT,CSASRRDTQYF
TRBJ2-5,TRBD2,-,TRBV4-3,TGCGCCAGCAGCCAAGATTTGACGGGCGCGGCGGGGGGACAAGAGACCCAGTACTTC,CASSQDLTGAAGGQETQYF
TRBJ1-3,-,few,TRBV4-1,TGCGCCAGCAGCCTGGTCACAGGCGGAAACACCATATATTTT,CASSLVTGGNTIYF
TRBJ1-6,-,-,TRBV6-1,TGTGCCAGCAGTGGGGGGGAGAGCTCCTATAATTCACCCCTCCACTTT,CASSGGESSYNSPLHF
TRBJ1-1,-,-,TRBV5-4,TGTGCCAGCAGCATCGGGGCCGGCGAAGCTTTCTTT,CASSIGAGEAFF
TRBJ1-3,TRBD1,-,TRBV19,TGTGCCAGCGTACAGGGGGCTGGAAACACCATATATTTT,CASVQGAGNTIYF
TRBJ2-3,TRBD2,-,TRBV18,TGTGCCAGCTCACCTTTAACTAGCGCCGGCACAGATACGCAGTATTTT,CASSPLTSAGTDTQYF
TRBJ1-2,-,-,TRBV7-9,TGTGCCAGCAGCGGGGTCGAGACGGAAAACCTAGGCTACACCTTC,CASSGVETENLGYTF
TRBJ1-6,TRBD1,-,TRBV7-9,TGTGCCAGCAGCTTAAGTTTGGGACAGGGGGCTAATTCACCCCTCCACTTT,CASSLSLGQGANSPLHF
TRBJ1-6,-,-,TRBV4-1,TGCGCCAGCAGCCAAGAAATTATTGGGGGGGGTAGTTCACCCCTCCACTTT,CASSQEIIGGGSSPLHF